Following are 18 T cell receptor beta chains from one sample sequenced in a study of blood T cell repertoires in COVID-19. Here immunoSEQ multiplex PCR was the method, and the copy in TCRdb shows in-frame clones only, minus some. Of about 260,000 clones in the sample, approximately 88% were seen once. The specimen sequenced was PBMCs or T cells enriched from blood (not recorded which). Source of these receptors: a woman aged 40-49 years with acute COVID-19.

The rearrangement links TRBV28 to TRBJ1-1; D uncertain. The CDR3 totals 12 residues. The V gene's germline CDR1 is MDHEN and CDR2 SYDVKM. V was trimmed by 5 bases and J by 7 bases, leaving 11 bases between them. The CDR3: CASSQVRLEAFF. The CDR3 DNA sequence: TGTGCCAGCAGTCAAGTTAGACTTGAAGCTTTCTTT.

The genes are TRBV4-1 and TRBJ2-1, with TRBD2 as a possible D gene (5 bases). The germline V gene encodes CDR1 MGHRA and CDR2 YSYEKL. Trimming left V 6 bases short and J 2 bases short, with 8 bases between. This CDR3 is 13 amino acids long. The CDR3, as DNA: TGCGCCAGCAGGAGGGCCACCTACAATGAGCAGTTCTTC. This sequence encodes CASRRATYNEQFF.

The chain couples TRBV5-1 to TRBJ2-2, with TRBD2 matching over 10 bases. Germline V gene data show CDR1 as SGHRS and CDR2 as YFSETQ. The length of the CDR3 is 15 residues. V was pared by 1 base and J by 14 bases, with 11 bases of the junction left unmatched. The CDR3 region has the DNA TGCGCCAGCAGCTTGAATCTAGCGGGAGTTTCCGCCCTGTTTTTT. This gives the protein CASSLNLAGVSALFF.

The J gene is TRBJ1-2, the V gene TRBV24-1; D is uncertain. The germline gives CDR1 KGHDR, CDR2 SFDVKD. There are 11 residues in the CDR3. The V end was cut by 4 bases, the J end by 3 bases, with 2 bases between. CDR3 nucleotide sequence: TGTGCCACCAGTGACGACTATGGCTACACCTTC. It yields the protein CATSDDYGYTF.

The chain joins TRBV9 to TRBJ2-1; no clear D gene. V lost 2 bases and J lost 8, with 14 bases in between. Germline-derived CDR1 and CDR2 are SGDLS and YYNGEE. The CDR3 runs to 14 residues. CDR3 residues: CASSVLGNGYEQFF. Here the CDR3 DNA reads TGTGCCAGCAGCGTTTTAGGTAACGGGTATGAGCAGTTCTTC.

The rearrangement links TRBV27 to TRBJ2-7; TRBD2 might be the D (5 bases). The CDR3 covers 13 residues. The germline V gene encodes CDR1 MNHEY and CDR2 SMNVEV (reference sequence). With 5 bases removed from V and 5 bases from J, the gap between germline ends came to 13 bases. CDR3 coding DNA: TGTGCCAGCAGTCGAAGGGAGCGCCACGAGCAGTACTTC. Its translation: CASSRRERHEQYF.

The V call is TRBV9, the J call TRBJ2-1; no reliable D call. Germline-derived CDR1 and CDR2 are SGDLS and YYNGEE. Trimming removed 3 bases from V and 0 bases from J, with 13 bases in between. The CDR3 contains 16 residues. The CDR3 DNA reads TGTGCCAGCAGCGCGGCCCTAGACCTCTCCTACAATGAGCAGTTCTTC. Its translation: CASSAALDLSYNEQFF.

This clone has just one count. This chain uses TRBV12-5 with TRBJ2-1, with 7 bases aligning to TRBD1. V gave up 5 bases and J gave up 0 bases; unmatched junction bases: 4. This CDR3 comprises 15 residues. CDR1 and CDR2 from the germline V gene are LGHNT and FRNRAP. The CDR3 protein is CASGTGQSSYNEQFF. In nucleotides, the CDR3 is TGTGCTAGTGGTACGGGACAGAGCTCCTACAATGAGCAGTTCTTC.

The rearrangement joins TRBV29-1 to TRBJ2-7; no clear D gene. The V and J ends lost 4 bases and 12 bases respectively, with 13 bases between them. Germline values: CDR1 SQVTM, CDR2 ANQGSEA. This CDR3 comprises 10 residues. In DNA, the CDR3 is TGCAGCGTTGGCGGAGAGTCGTTGTACTTC. This gives the protein CSVGGESLYF.

This rearrangement joins TRBV18 to TRBJ2-5, with D uncertain. There are 13 residues in the CDR3. V shed 5 bases and J shed 2 bases, with 9 bases lying between them. Germline lookup yields CDR1 KGHSH and CDR2 LQKENI. This CDR3 reads CASSMNTQETQYF. DNA of the CDR3: TGTGCCAGCTCAATGAACACACAAGAGACCCAGTACTTC.

The chain combines TRBV19 with TRBJ1-5; 8 nucleotides align to TRBD1. Germline CDR1 reads LNHDA; CDR2 reads SQIVND (reference sequence). J gave up 9 bases and V 6 bases, and 7 bases lay outside the gene matches. The CDR3 spans 13 residues. The CDR3 protein is CASRPRGLMPQHF. For the CDR3, the DNA is TGTGCCAGTAGGCCCAGGGGGCTTATGCCCCAGCATTTT.

The V gene is TRBV5-1, the J gene TRBJ2-5, with D perhaps matching TRBD1 (5 bases). Germline V gene sequence: CDR1 SGHRS, CDR2 YFSETQ. CDR3 size: 14 residues. Trimming took off 4 bases at V and 2 bases at J, with 12 bases between the two ends. CDR3 sequence reads: CASSIYDSQETQYF. CDR3 DNA: TGCGCCAGCAGCATCTATGACAGTCAAGAGACCCAGTACTTC.

Ten or more counts support this clone. This chain links TRBV24-1 with TRBJ2-6, with D unresolved. V was clipped by 1 base and J by 0 bases, with 15 bases between them. From germline, CDR1 is KGHDR and CDR2 SFDVKD. The CDR3 consists of 19 residues. CDR3 DNA sequence: TGTGCCACCAGTGATTTTCCCCCTAGAGAATCCTCTGGGGCCAACGTCCTGACTTTC. Translating gives CATSDFPPRESSGANVLTF.

CDR3 in DNA: TGTGCCAGCAGTGTCGCTCTGCCGGGGTCTCCAGGCGAGCAGTACGTC. Translated, it gives CASSVALPGSPGEQYV. The V call is TRBV27, the J call TRBJ2-7, with D perhaps matching TRBD2 (5 bases). The CDR3 contains 16 residues. Trimming took off 5 bases at V and 6 bases at J, with 23 bases between the two ends. Germline V gives CDR1 MNHEY, CDR2 SMNVEV (reference sequence).

This rearrangement joins TRBV5-1 to TRBJ1-5, with D possibly being TRBD1 (5 bases). The length of the CDR3 is 18 residues. V was shortened by 0 bases and J by 8 bases, with 24 bases between the two germline ends. The germline V gene has CDR1 SGHRS and CDR2 YFSETQ. DNA for the CDR3: TGCGCCAGCAGCTTGGGGCTTGGAGGGTTAGGGGCGGCGGAGCCCCAGCATTTT. Its translation: CASSLGLGGLGAAEPQHF. Full variable domain (rest looked up from reference TRBV5-1 and TRBJ1-5): KAGVTQTPRYLIKTRGQQVTLSCSPISGHRSVSWYQQTPGQGLQFLFEYFSETQRNKGNFPGRFSGRQFSNSRSEMNVSTLELGDSALYLCASSLGLGGLGAAEPQHFGDGTRLSIL.

The gene calls are TRBV7-3 and TRBJ2-5; perhaps TRBD1 as D (5 bases). Germline assignment: CDR1 SGHTA and CDR2 FQGTGA. CDR3 length: 13 amino acids. The V and J ends lost 2 bases and 5 bases respectively, with 9 bases between them. The CDR3 region is CASSLPGIETQYF. The CDR3 DNA sequence: TGTGCCAGCAGCTTACCAGGGATCGAGACCCAGTACTTC. The complete variable domain, with remaining parts taken from reference TRBV7-3 and TRBJ2-5, reads GAGVSQTPSNKVTEKGKYVELRCDPISGHTALYWYRQSLGQGPEFLIYFQGTGAADDSGLPNDRFFAVRPEGSVSTLKIQRTERGDSAVYLCASSLPGIETQYFGPGTRLLVL.

This clone has just one count. Here the CDR3 DNA reads TGCAGCGTTGAAGAAATTCGAGGGGAGACCCAGTACTTC. Its protein is CSVEEIRGETQYF. The chain links TRBV29-1 to TRBJ2-5, with D possibly matching TRBD2 (5 bases). With 0 bases removed from V and 5 bases from J, the gap between germline ends came to 10 bases. The CDR3 is made up of 13 amino acids. The germline gives CDR1 SQVTM, CDR2 ANQGSEA.

V usage is TRBV9 and J usage is TRBJ1-1, with 10 positions matching TRBD1. With V trimmed by 0 bases and J by 7 bases, 9 bases remained unmatched. Germline-derived CDR1 and CDR2 are SGDLS and YYNGEE. The CDR3 sequence is 16 residues long. In DNA, the CDR3 is TGTGCCAGCAGCGTAGGGGAGGGACAGGGGCTCAATGAAGCTTTCTTT. Translated, it gives CASSVGEGQGLNEAFF.